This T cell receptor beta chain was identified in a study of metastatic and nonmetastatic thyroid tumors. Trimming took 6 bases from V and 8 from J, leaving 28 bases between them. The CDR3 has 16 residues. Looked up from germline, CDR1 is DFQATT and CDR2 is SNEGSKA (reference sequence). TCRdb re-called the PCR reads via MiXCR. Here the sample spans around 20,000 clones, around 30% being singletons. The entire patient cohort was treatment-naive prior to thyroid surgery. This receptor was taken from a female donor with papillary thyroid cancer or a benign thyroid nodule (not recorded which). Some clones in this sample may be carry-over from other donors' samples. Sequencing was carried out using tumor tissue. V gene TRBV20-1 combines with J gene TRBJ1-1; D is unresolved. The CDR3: CSAHESGSRYQGEAFF. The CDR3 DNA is TGCAGTGCCCATGAATCCGGGAGCAGGTATCAAGGGGAAGCTTTCTTT.